The clone carrying this T cell receptor (beta chain) was recorded a few times. The antigen remains unidentified. This sample was included in a study of identical twins. Germline lookup yields CDR1 SGHKS and CDR2 YYEKEE (reference sequence). The CDR3 consists of 11 residues. Trimming took off 6 bases at V and 4 bases at J, with 8 bases between the two ends. Study-level points and caveats: Insertions were reduced in abundant cord blood beta clonotypes but not in memory repertoires.

TCRdb analysed the 5' RACE reads with MiXCR anew, one entry per CDR3 protein. The sample lists fewer than 800,000 distinct CDR3 sequences, around 7.5% occurring once. These data are also associated with another study on yellow fever vaccine responses in identical twins.

Sample: PBMCs. This sequence was found in a woman aged 18-29 years in good health. This chain uses TRBV5-5 with TRBJ2-7; D gene uncertain. CDR3 nucleotide sequence: TGTGCCAGCACTGGGCTATACGAGCAGTACTTC. Its protein is CASTGLYEQYF.